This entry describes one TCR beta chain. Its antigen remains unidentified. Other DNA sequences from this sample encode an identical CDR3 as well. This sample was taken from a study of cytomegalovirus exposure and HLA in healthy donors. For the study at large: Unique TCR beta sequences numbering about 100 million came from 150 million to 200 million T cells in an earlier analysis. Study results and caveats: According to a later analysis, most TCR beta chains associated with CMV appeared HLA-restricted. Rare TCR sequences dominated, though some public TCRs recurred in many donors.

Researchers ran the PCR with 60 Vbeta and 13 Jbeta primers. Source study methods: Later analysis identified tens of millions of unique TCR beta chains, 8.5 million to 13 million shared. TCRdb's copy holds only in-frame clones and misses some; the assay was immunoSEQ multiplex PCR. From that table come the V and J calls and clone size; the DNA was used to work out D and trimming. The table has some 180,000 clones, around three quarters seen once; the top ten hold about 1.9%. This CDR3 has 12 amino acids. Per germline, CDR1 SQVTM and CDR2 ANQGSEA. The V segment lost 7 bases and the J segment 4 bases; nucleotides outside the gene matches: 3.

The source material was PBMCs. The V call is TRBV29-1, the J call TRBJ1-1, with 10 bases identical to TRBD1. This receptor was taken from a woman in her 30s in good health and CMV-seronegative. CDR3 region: CSARTGGTEAFF. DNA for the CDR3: TGCAGCGCCCGGACAGGGGGCACTGAAGCTTTCTTT. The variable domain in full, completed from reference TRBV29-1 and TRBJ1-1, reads SAVISQKPSRDICQRGTSLTIQCQVDSQVTMMFWYRQQPGQSLTLIATANQGSEATYESGFVIDKFPISRPNLTFSTLTVSNMSPEDSSIYLCSARTGGTEAFFGQGTRLTVV.